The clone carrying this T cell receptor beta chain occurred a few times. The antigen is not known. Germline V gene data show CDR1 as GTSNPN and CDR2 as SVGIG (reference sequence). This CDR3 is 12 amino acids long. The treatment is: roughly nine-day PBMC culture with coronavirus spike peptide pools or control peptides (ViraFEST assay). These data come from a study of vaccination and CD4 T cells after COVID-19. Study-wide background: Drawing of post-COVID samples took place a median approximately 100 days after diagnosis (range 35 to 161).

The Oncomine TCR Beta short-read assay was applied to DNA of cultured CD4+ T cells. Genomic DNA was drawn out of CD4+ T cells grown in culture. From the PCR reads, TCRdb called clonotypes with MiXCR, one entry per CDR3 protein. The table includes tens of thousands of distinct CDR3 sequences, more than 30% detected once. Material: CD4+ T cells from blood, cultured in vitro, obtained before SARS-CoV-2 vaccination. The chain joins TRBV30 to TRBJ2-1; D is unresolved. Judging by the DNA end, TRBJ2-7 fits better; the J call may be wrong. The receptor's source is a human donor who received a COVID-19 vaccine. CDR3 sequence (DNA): TGTGCCTGGAGTGGGACCCGTTACGAGCAGTACTTC. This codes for CAWSGTRYEQYF.